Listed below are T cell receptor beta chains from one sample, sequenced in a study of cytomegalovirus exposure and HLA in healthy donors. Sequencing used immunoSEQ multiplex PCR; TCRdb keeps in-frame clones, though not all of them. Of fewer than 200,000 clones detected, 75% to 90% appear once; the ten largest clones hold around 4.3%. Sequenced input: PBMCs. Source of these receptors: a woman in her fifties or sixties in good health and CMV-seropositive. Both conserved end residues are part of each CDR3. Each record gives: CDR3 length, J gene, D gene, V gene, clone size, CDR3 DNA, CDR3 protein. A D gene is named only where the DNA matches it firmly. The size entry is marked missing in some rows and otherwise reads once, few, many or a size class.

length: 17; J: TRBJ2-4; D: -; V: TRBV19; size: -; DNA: TGTGCCAGTAGTATGGGCGACAAAACGGCGGCCAAAAACATTCAGTACTTC; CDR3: CASSMGDKTAAKNIQYF
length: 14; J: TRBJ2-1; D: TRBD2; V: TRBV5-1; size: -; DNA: TGCGCCAGCAGCTTGGCGGGAGGGAACAATGAGCAGTTCTTC; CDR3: CASSLAGGNNEQFF
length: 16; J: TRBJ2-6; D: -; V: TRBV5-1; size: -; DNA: TGCGCCAGCAACCCCGGGGTTCACTCTGGGGCCAACGTCCTGACTTTC; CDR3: CASNPGVHSGANVLTF
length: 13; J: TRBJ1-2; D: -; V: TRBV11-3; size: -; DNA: TGTGCCAGCAGCTTAGACAGGGTTAACGGCTACACCTTC; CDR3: CASSLDRVNGYTF
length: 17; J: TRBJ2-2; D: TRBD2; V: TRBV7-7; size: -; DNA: TGTGCTAGCAGCTTAAGCGGGGGGCCCTCCCCCTCCGGGGAGCTGTTTTTT; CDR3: CASSLSGGPSPSGELFF
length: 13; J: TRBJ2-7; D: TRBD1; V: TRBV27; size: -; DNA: TGTGCCAGCAGGAGACTCAGGGGGCGCGAGCAGTACTTC; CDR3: CASRRLRGREQYF
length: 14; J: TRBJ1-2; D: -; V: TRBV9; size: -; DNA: TGTGCCAGCGCTGAGGACCGTCGCGGGTATGGCTACACCTTC; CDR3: CASAEDRRGYGYTF
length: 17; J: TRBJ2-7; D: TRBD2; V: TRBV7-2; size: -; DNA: TGTGCCAGCAGCGAACGACCAGGCGGGGGGCTCTCCTACGAGCAGTACTTC; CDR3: CASSERPGGGLSYEQYF
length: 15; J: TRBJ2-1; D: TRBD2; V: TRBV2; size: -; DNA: TGTGCCAGCAGTGAAGGTCTAGCGGAGTACAATGAGCAGTTCTTC; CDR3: CASSEGLAEYNEQFF
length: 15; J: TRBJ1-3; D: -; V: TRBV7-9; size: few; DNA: TGTGCCAGCAGCTTATATTCCGGCTCTGGAAACACCATATATTTT; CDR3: CASSLYSGSGNTIYF
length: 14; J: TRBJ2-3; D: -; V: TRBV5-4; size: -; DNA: TGTGCCAGCAGCTTGATCGGGGGGCAGGATACGCAGTATTTT; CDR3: CASSLIGGQDTQYF
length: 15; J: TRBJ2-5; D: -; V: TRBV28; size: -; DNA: TGTGCCAGCAGTTTCCGACTAGTGCTTGGAGAGACCCAGTACTTC; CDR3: CASSFRLVLGETQYF
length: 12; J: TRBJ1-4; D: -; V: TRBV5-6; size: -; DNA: TGTGCCAGCGGGAGGGGCGAGGAAAAACTGTTTTTT; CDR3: CASGRGEEKLFF
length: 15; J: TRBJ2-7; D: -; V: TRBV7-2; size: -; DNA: TGTGCCAGCAGCTTAGGGGCGGGAAGCTCCTACGAGCAGTACTTC; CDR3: CASSLGAGSSYEQYF
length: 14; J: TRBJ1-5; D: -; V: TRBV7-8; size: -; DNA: TGTGCCAGCAGCTTGTTAATAGCGAATCAGCCCCAGCATTTT; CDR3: CASSLLIANQPQHF
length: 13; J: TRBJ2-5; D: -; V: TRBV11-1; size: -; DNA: TGTGCCAGCAGCTTAGGTTCATCGGGGACCCAGTACTTC; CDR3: CASSLGSSGTQYF
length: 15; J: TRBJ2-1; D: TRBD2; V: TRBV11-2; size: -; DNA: TGTGCCAGCAGCTCCGTAGCGGGGGCCCACAATGAGCAGTTCTTC; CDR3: CASSSVAGAHNEQFF
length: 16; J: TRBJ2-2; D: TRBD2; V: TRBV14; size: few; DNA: TGTGCCAGCAGCTTAAGGACTAGCGGGAACACCGGGGAGCTGTTTTTT; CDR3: CASSLRTSGNTGELFF
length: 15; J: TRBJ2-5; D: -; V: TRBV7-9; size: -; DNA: TGTGCCAGCAGCTTACCGACCAGCGGACAAGAGACCCAGTACTTC; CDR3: CASSLPTSGQETQYF
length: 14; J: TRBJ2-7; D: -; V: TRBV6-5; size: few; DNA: TGTGCCAGCAGTTATGGTGGACAGATCTACGAGCAGTACTTC; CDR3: CASSYGGQIYEQYF
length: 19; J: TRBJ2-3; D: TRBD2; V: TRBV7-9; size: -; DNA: TGTGCCAGCAGCTTCGAAAGAGCGGGGCCCCTCGGACGTTCAGATACGCAGTATTTT; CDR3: CASSFERAGPLGRSDTQYF
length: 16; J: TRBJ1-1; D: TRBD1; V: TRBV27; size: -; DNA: TGTGCCAGCAGTCTTTGGGCGGGACAGGGGAACACTGAAGCTTTCTTT; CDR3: CASSLWAGQGNTEAFF
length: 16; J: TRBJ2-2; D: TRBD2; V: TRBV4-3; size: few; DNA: TGCGCCAGCAGCCAGTATAGCGGGCCGAACACCGGGGAGCTGTTTTTT; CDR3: CASSQYSGPNTGELFF
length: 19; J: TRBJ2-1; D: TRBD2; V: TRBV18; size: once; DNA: TGTGCCAGCTCACCATCCGCACTAGCGGGGGTTAAACCATACAATGAGCAGTTCTTC; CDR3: CASSPSALAGVKPYNEQFF
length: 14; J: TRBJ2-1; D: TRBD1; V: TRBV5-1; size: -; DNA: TGCGCCAGCAGCCCAGGGACAGGCTACAATGAGCAGTTCTTC; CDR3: CASSPGTGYNEQFF
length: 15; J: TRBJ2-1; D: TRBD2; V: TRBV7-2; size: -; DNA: TGTGCCAGCAGCCGTAGCGGGAGCTCCTACAATGAGCAGTTCTTC; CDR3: CASSRSGSSYNEQFF
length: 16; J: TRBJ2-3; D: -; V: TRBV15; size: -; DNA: TGTGCCACCAGCAGAGAAGGGGCGTTATTCACAGATACGCAGTATTTT; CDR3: CATSREGALFTDTQYF
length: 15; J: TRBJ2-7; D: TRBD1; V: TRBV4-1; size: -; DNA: TGCGCCAGCAGCCAAGGACAGGGGGCATCCTACGAGCAGTACTTC; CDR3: CASSQGQGASYEQYF
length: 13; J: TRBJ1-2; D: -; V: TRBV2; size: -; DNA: TGTGCCAGCAGTCAAAAGCGGGGCGGCGGCTACACCTTC; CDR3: CASSQKRGGGYTF
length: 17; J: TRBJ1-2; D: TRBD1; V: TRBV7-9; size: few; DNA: TGTGCCAGCAGCTTAGATGTGGGACAGGGCCACAACTATGGCTACACCTTC; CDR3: CASSLDVGQGHNYGYTF
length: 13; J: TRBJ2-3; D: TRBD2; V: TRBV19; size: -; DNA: TGTGCCAGTAGTATAGCGGGGGGGCTTTCGCAGTATTTT; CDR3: CASSIAGGLSQYF
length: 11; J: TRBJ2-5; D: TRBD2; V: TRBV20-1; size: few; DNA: TGCAGTGTAGCGGGCAGGGAGACCCAGTACTTC; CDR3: CSVAGRETQYF
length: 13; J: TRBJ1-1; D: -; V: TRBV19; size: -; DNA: TGTGCCAGTAGTTATTTGAGGTCCGCTGAAGCTTTCTTT; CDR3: CASSYLRSAEAFF
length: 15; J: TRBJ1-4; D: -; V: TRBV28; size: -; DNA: TGTGCCAGCTCCACTAGGAGTGGAGAGAGCGAAAAACTGTTTTTT; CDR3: CASSTRSGESEKLFF
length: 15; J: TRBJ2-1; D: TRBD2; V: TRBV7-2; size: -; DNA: TGTGCCAGCAGGATGACTAGCGGGGGACACAGTGAGCAGTTCTTC; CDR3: CASRMTSGGHSEQFF
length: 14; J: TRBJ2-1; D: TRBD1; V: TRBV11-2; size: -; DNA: TGTGCCAGCAGCCTGGACAGGGCGTACAATGAGCAGTTCTTC; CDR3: CASSLDRAYNEQFF
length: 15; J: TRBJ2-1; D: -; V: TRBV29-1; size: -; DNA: TGCAGCGTCTCATTTCGGGGACTGAGGGGCAATGAGCAGTTCTTC; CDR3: CSVSFRGLRGNEQFF
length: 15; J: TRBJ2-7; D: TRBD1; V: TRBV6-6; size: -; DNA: TGTGCCAGCACCCTCACTTGGGACAGCTCCTACGAGCAGTACTTC; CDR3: CASTLTWDSSYEQYF
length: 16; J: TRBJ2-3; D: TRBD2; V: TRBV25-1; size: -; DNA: TGTGCCAGCAGTGACCTCCTGGGCGGGAGGAGCGGGACGCAGTATTTT; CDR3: CASSDLLGGRSGTQYF
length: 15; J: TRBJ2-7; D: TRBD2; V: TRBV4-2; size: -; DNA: TGTGCCAGCAGTCGACTAGCGGGAGAGGGGTACGAGCAGTACTTC; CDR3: CASSRLAGEGYEQYF
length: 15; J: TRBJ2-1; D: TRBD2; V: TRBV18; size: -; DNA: TGTGCCAGCTCAGGGGAAGCGGGAATCTACAATGAGCAGTTCTTC; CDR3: CASSGEAGIYNEQFF
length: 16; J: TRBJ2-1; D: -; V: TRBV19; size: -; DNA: TGTGCCAGTAGTGTAGGAGTGGTACCCGCCTACAATGAGCAGTTCTTC; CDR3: CASSVGVVPAYNEQFF
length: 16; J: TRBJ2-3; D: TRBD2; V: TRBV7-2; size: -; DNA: TGTGCCAGCAGCGATCCGGGACTAGCGGGAGCAGATACGCAGTATTTT; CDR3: CASSDPGLAGADTQYF
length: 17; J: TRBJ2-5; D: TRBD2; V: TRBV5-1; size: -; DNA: TGCGCCAGCAGCTTGGCCCCCAGCGGGGGAGCCCAAGAGACCCAGTACTTC; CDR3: CASSLAPSGGAQETQYF
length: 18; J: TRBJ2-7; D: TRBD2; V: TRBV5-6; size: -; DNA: TGTGCCAGCAGCTTGGTGGGGCTAGCGGGAGCCCACTCCTACGAGCAGTACTTC; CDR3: CASSLVGLAGAHSYEQYF
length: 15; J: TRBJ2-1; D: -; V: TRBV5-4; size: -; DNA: TGTGCCAGCAGCTTGGCCGCGGACTCCTACAATGAGCAGTTCTTC; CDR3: CASSLAADSYNEQFF
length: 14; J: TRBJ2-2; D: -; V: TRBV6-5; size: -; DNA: TGTGCCAGCAGTGAACTAGCTGCCACCGGGGAGCTGTTTTTT; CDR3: CASSELAATGELFF
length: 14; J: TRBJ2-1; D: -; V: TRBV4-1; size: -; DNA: TGCGCCAGCAGCAGCTGGGGCCAACGGAATGAGCAGTTCTTC; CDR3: CASSSWGQRNEQFF
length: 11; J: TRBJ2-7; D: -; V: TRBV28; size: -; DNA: TGTGCCAGCAGTAATCGCTACGAGCAGTACTTC; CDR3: CASSNRYEQYF
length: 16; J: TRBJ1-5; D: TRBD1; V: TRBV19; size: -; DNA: TGTGCCAGTAGTAGACCCGGGACAGTAAGCAATCAGCCCCAGCATTTT; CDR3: CASSRPGTVSNQPQHF